The 6 T cell receptor beta chains listed next were all sequenced from one sample in a study of cytomegalovirus exposure and HLA in healthy donors. 13 Jbeta primers and 60 Vbeta primers were used for the PCR. Clones were read by immunoSEQ multiplex PCR, and TCRdb kept only the in-frame ones, dropping some. Of 100,000 to 150,000 clones in the sample, 15% to 20% were seen once. The sequencing sample was made of PBMCs. The receptors were sampled from a female donor in good health and CMV-seropositive.

The CDR3 sequence: CASSDGQGAYGYTF. The CDR3 region has the DNA TGTGCCAGCAGTGACGGACAGGGGGCCTATGGCTACACCTTC. V usage is TRBV6-4 and J usage is TRBJ1-2; TRBD1 aligns across 11 bases. This CDR3 comprises 14 residues. Germline-derived CDR1 and CDR2 are MRHNA and SNTAGT. With 2 bases clipped from V and 4 bases from J, the junction kept 0 bases outside the gene matches.

The rearrangement uses TRBV5-1 and TRBJ2-5; TRBD2 is a possible D gene (7 bases). CDR3 length equals 18 residues. Trimming took 4 bases from V and 7 from J, leaving 29 bases between them. Looked up from germline, CDR1 is SGHRS and CDR2 is YFSETQ. The DNA of the CDR3 is TGCGCCAGCAGCCACACGAAGACCCTGACTAGCTCAGGGGCGACCCAGTACTTC. It yields the protein CASSHTKTLTSSGATQYF.

This sequence joins TRBV6-5 and TRBJ2-2, with 7 nucleotides matching TRBD1. The ends lost 5 bases at V and 5 bases at J; junction bases unmatched: 8. The germline V gene has CDR1 MNHEY and CDR2 SVGAGI. The CDR3 has 15 residues. The CDR3 is CASSRRQGLTGELFF. CDR3 in DNA: TGTGCCAGCAGTCGAAGACAGGGATTAACCGGGGAGCTGTTTTTT.

The CDR3 bases are TGTGCCAGCAGCTTCTCCCAGGGCTTGAACACTGAAGCTTTCTTT. As protein: CASSFSQGLNTEAFF. The chain joins TRBV7-8 to TRBJ1-1; perhaps TRBD1 as D (5 bases). In germline, CDR1 is SGHVS, CDR2 FQNEAQ. V was shortened by 3 bases and J by 0 bases, with 11 bases between the two germline ends. This CDR3 spans 15 amino acids.

In nucleotides, the CDR3 is TGTGCCAGCAGCGCCCTCGGGACAGGCGCGAACACCGGGGAGCTGTTTTTT. This sequence encodes CASSALGTGANTGELFF. The chain uses TRBV7-9 and TRBJ2-2; 8 bases are a match to TRBD1. V was clipped by 5 bases and J by 0 bases; unmatched bases: 8. CDR1 and CDR2 from the germline V gene are SEHNR and FQNEAQ (reference sequence). The CDR3 runs 17 residues.

J is TRBJ2-7 and V is TRBV5-1; TRBD2 might be the D (6 bases). V gave up 1 base and J gave up 6 bases, with 14 bases separating them. Per the germline V gene, CDR1 is SGHRS and CDR2 is YFSETQ. The CDR3 loop spans 14 amino acids. The CDR3 is CASSLIAASPEQYF. CDR3 sequence (DNA): TGCGCCAGCAGCTTGATAGCGGCCTCCCCCGAGCAGTACTTC.